The 15 T cell receptor beta chains presented below share a single source sample, sequenced in a study of shared clonotypes between healthy human individuals. Sequencing used immunoSEQ multiplex PCR; TCRdb keeps in-frame clones, though not all of them. The sample holds about 2 million clones; 90% to 95% are singletons and the top ten take 0.13%. Sequencing was carried out using naive CD4+ T cells sorted from blood. The subset denotes: CD45RA+ positively selected. The receptors stem from a man aged 18 to 29 in good health.

The chain carries TRBV10-2 and TRBJ2-7, with TRBD2 matching over 10 bases. The J call may be faulty, since TRBJ2-5 better matches the DNA end. The CDR3 runs 14 residues. Germline CDR1 is WSHSY and CDR2 is SAAADI. CDR3 loop: CASSTTSGIETQYF. CDR3 DNA sequence: TGCGCCAGCAGTACAACTAGCGGGATTGAGACCCAGTACTTC.

The DNA of the CDR3 is TGTGCCATCAGACCCCGGGGACTAGCGGGAAGCACAGATACGCAGTATTTT. Translation gives CAIRPRGLAGSTDTQYF. The rearrangement links TRBV10-3 to TRBJ2-3; 13 nucleotides align to TRBD2. The ends lost 6 bases at V and 0 bases at J; junction bases unmatched: 6. This CDR3 is built from 17 residues. In germline, CDR1 is ENHRY, CDR2 SYGVKD.

In the case of this clone: Other nucleotide sequences in the sample specify the same CDR3. This chain connects TRBV10-3 to TRBJ1-1, with D unclear. The CDR3 has 13 residues. The V and J ends lost 2 bases and 1 base respectively, with 5 bases between them. CDR1 ENHRY and CDR2 SYGVKD come from the germline V gene. DNA for the CDR3: TGTGCCATCAGTGAGGGCCGGAACACTGAAGCTTTCTTT. Protein product: CAISEGRNTEAFF.

The chain uses TRBV2 and TRBJ2-7; D gene ambiguous. The germline V and J ends were trimmed by 7 bases and 2 bases, with 18 bases remaining between them. The CDR3 totals 15 residues. Germline loops: CDR1 SNHLY, CDR2 FYNNEI. DNA of the CDR3: TGTGCCAGCAAGGGCAATCCCGTGGCTACCTACGAGCAGTACTTC. Translated: CASKGNPVATYEQYF.

The rearrangement links TRBV28 to TRBJ1-3, with no clear D. This CDR3 is built from 17 residues. V gave up 1 base and J gave up 0 bases, with 13 bases separating them. CDR1 is MDHEN, CDR2 SYDVKM, per germline. In nucleotides, the CDR3 is TGTGCCAGCAGTTTATTACAACGTACGAGCTCTGGAAACACCATATATTTT. Encoded protein: CASSLLQRTSSGNTIYF.

The chain combines TRBV10-1 with TRBJ1-1, with no clear D. V lost 4 bases and J lost 0, with 6 bases in between. The length of the CDR3 is 13 residues. Germline V lookup: CDR1 WNHNN, CDR2 SYGVQD (reference sequence). CDR3 bases: TGCGCCAGCAGTGCATCCCTGAACACTGAAGCTTTCTTT. Protein sequence: CASSASLNTEAFF.

This chain uses TRBV13 with TRBJ2-7, with 7 bases matching TRBD1. The germline V gene has CDR1 PRHDT and CDR2 FYEKMQ (reference sequence). The CDR3 is made up of 14 amino acids. Losses at the gene ends were 3 bases for V and 4 bases for J; bases not matched to a gene: 6. CDR3 coding DNA: TGTGCCAGCAGCTTCCAGGACAGGATATACGAGCAGTACTTC. Translating gives CASSFQDRIYEQYF.

The chain is built from TRBV18 and TRBJ1-2; D gene uncertain. The CDR3 runs to 16 residues. Trimming took 2 bases from V and 0 from J, leaving 13 bases between them. From germline, CDR1 is KGHSH and CDR2 LQKENI. CDR3 in DNA: TGTGCCAGCTCACCATATGGACCTACGTCTAACTATGGCTACACCTTC. Translation: CASSPYGPTSNYGYTF.

The chain couples TRBV2 to TRBJ1-2; TRBD1 matches 9 bases. J gave up 5 bases and V 5 bases, and 3 bases lay outside the gene matches. This CDR3 comprises 13 residues. The germline V gene encodes CDR1 SNHLY and CDR2 FYNNEI. The CDR3 loop reads CASSIQGAYGYTF. The CDR3 nucleotides are TGTGCCAGCAGTATACAGGGGGCGTATGGCTACACCTTC. Full variable domain (outside the CDR3, taken from reference TRBV2 and TRBJ1-2): EPEVTQTPSHQVTQMGQEVILRCVPISNHLYFYWYRQILGQKVEFLVSFYNNEISEKSEIFDDQFSVERPDGSNFTLKIRSTKLEDSAMYFCASSIQGAYGYTFGSGTRLTVV.

V gene TRBV6-5 combines with J gene TRBJ1-1, with D maybe TRBD1 (5 bases). This CDR3 is built from 13 residues. Germline V gene lookup returns CDR1 MNHEY and CDR2 SVGAGI. V was clipped by 6 bases and J by 3 bases, with 11 bases between them. CDR3 in DNA: TGTGCCAGCAGGGGGGGTCTGGACACTGAAGCTTTCTTT. Amino acid sequence: CASRGGLDTEAFF.

This sequence joins TRBV28 and TRBJ2-6; no clear D gene. The CDR3 loop spans 16 amino acids. The V end lost 8 bases, the J end lost 0 bases, and 14 bases lay between the germline ends. Germline CDR1 MDHEN, CDR2 SYDVKM. The CDR3 here is CASANSRNSGANVLTF. As DNA, the CDR3 is TGTGCCAGCGCAAACTCTAGGAACTCTGGGGCCAACGTCCTGACTTTC.

In the case of this clone: Other DNA sequences of this sample code for an identical CDR3. V usage is TRBV6-5 and J usage is TRBJ2-3, with no clear D. The CDR3 is 12 residues long. The V end was cut by 4 bases, the J end by 4 bases, with 6 bases between. Germline assignment: CDR1 MNHEY and CDR2 SVGAGI. The CDR3 loop is CASSSTSDTQYF. Here the CDR3 DNA reads TGTGCCAGCAGTTCAACGTCAGATACGCAGTATTTT.

The chain uses TRBV28 and TRBJ2-1, with 8 positions matching TRBD2. Germline V gene data show CDR1 as MDHEN and CDR2 as SYDVKM. CDR3 length equals 16 residues. After removal of 8 bases from V and 6 bases from J, the junction contained 15 bases not matched to a gene. The CDR3 bases are TGTGCCAGCCTCAGCGGCGGGGGGCTTCCGGGCAATGAGCAGTTCTTC. It encodes CASLSGGGLPGNEQFF.

The gene calls are TRBV2 and TRBJ2-7; no firm D call. CDR1 SNHLY and CDR2 FYNNEI come from the germline V gene. Trimming cost V 8 bases and J 6 bases, with 14 bases left between them. The CDR3 loop spans 12 amino acids. CDR3 protein: CASLIGPGEQYF. The CDR3 DNA reads TGTGCCAGCCTCATCGGCCCCGGCGAGCAGTACTTC.

As regards this clone: Distinct nucleotide sequences in the sample also encode this CDR3. The chain has TRBV18 and TRBJ1-1, with D tentatively TRBD1 (6 bases). Trimming cost V 3 bases and J 1 base, with 9 bases left between them. The germline V gene has CDR1 KGHSH and CDR2 LQKENI. The CDR3 loop spans 14 amino acids. The CDR3 reads CASSPGAENTEAFF. CDR3 nucleotide sequence: TGTGCCAGCTCACCGGGGGCGGAGAACACTGAAGCTTTCTTT.